Presented here are 23 T cell receptor beta chains from one specimen sequenced in a study of blood T cell repertoires in COVID-19. The table came from immunoSEQ multiplex PCR; TCRdb's copy has only in-frame clones and leaves some out. Of fewer than 75,000 clones listed, 87% are singletons. The sequencing input was peripheral blood. All receptors come from a man aged 50-59 years with active COVID-19.

The V and J genes are TRBV11-2 and TRBJ2-1, with 9 bases fitting TRBD1. Germline V gene lookup returns CDR1 SGHAT and CDR2 FQNNGV. This CDR3 is 17 amino acids long. The junction had 8 bases not matched to a gene; V was cut back by 0 bases and J by 5 bases. This CDR3 reads CASSLDGVTGGNNEQFF. The DNA of the CDR3 is TGTGCCAGCAGCTTAGATGGAGTGACAGGGGGAAACAATGAGCAGTTCTTC.

CDR3 residues: CASSHILQGVYEAFF. CDR3 in DNA: TGTGCCAGCAGCCATATACTACAGGGAGTATACGAAGCTTTCTTT. V is TRBV3-1 (or the pseudogene TRBV3-2) and J is TRBJ1-1, with a tentative D call TRBD1 (6 bases). The V and J ends lost 3 bases and 8 bases respectively, with 19 bases between them. Germline CDR1 is LGHDT and CDR2 is YNNKEL (reference sequence). This CDR3 is built from 15 residues.

V usage is TRBV10-3 and J usage is TRBJ2-7; TRBD2 matches at 9 bases. The CDR3 sequence is 15 residues long. From germline, CDR1 is ENHRY and CDR2 SYGVKD. Losses at the gene ends were 3 bases for V and 9 bases for J; bases not matched to a gene: 12. The CDR3 spells CAISDSLAGTTRQYF. Written as DNA, the CDR3 is TGTGCCATCAGTGATTCCCTAGCGGGAACCACACGGCAGTACTTC.

J is TRBJ1-4 and V is TRBV28; 10 bases are a match to TRBD1. Germline values: CDR1 MDHEN, CDR2 SYDVKM. CDR3 size: 14 residues. The J segment lost 8 bases and the V segment lost 7 bases, leaving 7 bases of the junction unmatched. This CDR3 reads CASNRQGAGEKLFF. In DNA form, the CDR3 reads TGTGCCAGCAATAGACAGGGGGCAGGGGAAAAACTGTTTTTT.

The chain links TRBV5-1 to TRBJ2-1; tentatively, D is TRBD2 (6 bases). The CDR3 is 16 residues long. V dropped 4 bases and J dropped 7 bases, with 21 bases sitting between them. Germline V gene sequence: CDR1 SGHRS, CDR2 YFSETQ. The CDR3 spells CASSAPAGTGVNEQFF. CDR3 DNA sequence: TGCGCCAGCAGCGCGCCTGCCGGGACGGGGGTAAATGAGCAGTTCTTC.

The rearrangement joins TRBV14 to TRBJ2-5; 7 positions match TRBD1. Germline V gene sequence: CDR1 SGHDN, CDR2 FVKESK. The ends lost 8 bases at V and 4 bases at J; junction bases unmatched: 10. The CDR3 sequence is 14 residues long. The CDR3 is CASGATGDLETQYF. In nucleotides, the CDR3 is TGTGCCAGCGGCGCTACAGGGGATCTAGAGACCCAGTACTTC. Based on the CDR3 plus reference TRBV14 and TRBJ2-5, the full variable domain is EAGVTQFPSHSVIEKGQTVTLRCDPISGHDNLYWYRRVMGKEIKFLLHFVKESKQDESGMPNNRFLAERTGGTYSTLKVQPAELEDSGVYFCASGATGDLETQYFGPGTRLLVL.

This rearrangement joins TRBV9 to TRBJ2-7; TRBD2 matches at 7 bases. V lost 0 bases, J lost 4 bases, and 13 bases stayed unmatched. The CDR3 has 17 residues. Germline loops: CDR1 SGDLS, CDR2 YYNGEE. CDR3 sequence: CASSVASRAGEGYEQYF. CDR3 nucleotides: TGTGCCAGCAGCGTAGCCTCCCGAGCCGGGGAGGGATACGAGCAGTACTTC.

CDR3 bases: TGCGCCAGCAGCTTAGGGGACAGGGGCCTCGAGCAGTACTTC. It encodes CASSLGDRGLEQYF. The chain recombines TRBV5-1 with TRBJ2-7, with 10 positions matching TRBD1. V shed 2 bases, J shed 6 bases, and the junction held 5 bases outside the gene matches. This CDR3 region has 14 residues. Germline V gene sequence: CDR1 SGHRS, CDR2 YFSETQ.

This clone came up a few times. The rearrangement uses TRBV6-5 and TRBJ2-3; a weak D match, TRBD2 (6 bases). CDR1 and CDR2 from the germline V gene are MNHEY and SVGAGI. CDR3 length equals 15 residues. Between the trimmed V and J ends, which lost 4 bases and 8 bases, there was a span of 19 bases. In DNA, the CDR3 is TGTGCCAGCAGTTCCGGGTCCGGGAGTGGGGGTACGCAGTATTTT. It is translated as CASSSGSGSGGTQYF.

Here the CDR3 reads CASSIPPYRGSTEAFF. CDR3 DNA: TGTGCCAGTAGTATACCCCCATACAGGGGGAGCACTGAAGCTTTCTTT. The rearrangement joins TRBV19 to TRBJ1-1, with TRBD1 matching over 8 bases. The CDR3 spans 16 residues. CDR1 and CDR2 from the germline V gene are LNHDA and SQIVND (reference sequence). Trimming removed 2 bases from V and 4 bases from J; junction bases left unmatched: 9.

The chain joins TRBV11-2 to TRBJ2-5; D might be TRBD2 (6 bases). Germline assignment: CDR1 SGHAT and CDR2 FQNNGV. The CDR3 spans 13 residues. V shed 5 bases and J shed 5 bases, with 12 bases lying between them. Written as DNA, the CDR3 is TGTGCCAGCAGCCTATCGGGGGACGAGACCCAGTACTTC. This codes for CASSLSGDETQYF.

The genes are TRBV5-1 and TRBJ2-2; 8 bases map to TRBD2. The CDR3 has 16 amino acids. Germline-derived CDR1 and CDR2 are SGHRS and YFSETQ. Trimming cost V 7 bases and J 0 bases; bases outside gene matches: 8. CDR3 region: CASSLNGGANTGELFF. The CDR3 DNA sequence: TGCGCCAGCTCACTCAACGGGGGGGCGAACACCGGGGAGCTGTTTTTT.

The V gene is TRBV5-4, the J gene TRBJ1-3, with a tentative D call TRBD1 (5 bases). CDR3 length: 14 residues. The germline CDR1 and CDR2 sequences are SGHNT and YYREEE (reference sequence). V dropped 0 bases and J dropped 1 base, with 5 bases sitting between them. The CDR3 region is CASSLGQSGNTIYF. In DNA form, the CDR3 reads TGTGCCAGCAGCTTGGGACAGTCTGGAAACACCATATATTTT. Full variable domain (remainder filled in from reference TRBV5-4 and TRBJ1-3): ETGVTQSPTHLIKTRGQQVTLRCSSQSGHNTVSWYQQALGQGPQFIFQYYREEENGRGNFPPRFSGLQFPNYSSELNVNALELDDSALYLCASSLGQSGNTIYFGEGSWLTVV.

This clone was counted a single time. V gene TRBV4-1 combines with J gene TRBJ1-1, with unresolved D. V was trimmed by 1 base and J by 1 base, leaving 10 bases between them. The CDR3 runs to 15 residues. Germline V lookup: CDR1 MGHRA, CDR2 YSYEKL. CDR3 residues: CASSQVVGGNTEAFF. CDR3 nucleotides: TGCGCCAGCAGCCAAGTGGTCGGAGGGAACACTGAAGCTTTCTTT.

The chain joins TRBV4-3 to TRBJ2-7; weak D call: TRBD2 (6 bases). Germline CDR1 is LGHNA and CDR2 is YSLEER. V was clipped by 0 bases and J by 2 bases, with 14 bases between them. The CDR3 is 16 amino acids. CDR3 sequence reads: CASSQDGAGTTYEQYF. The CDR3 DNA follows: TGCGCCAGCAGCCAAGATGGGGCGGGGACCACCTACGAGCAGTACTTC.

The V call is TRBV4-3, the J call TRBJ1-4; a weak D match, TRBD1 (5 bases). V lost 0 bases to trimming and J lost 8 bases, with 13 bases between them. Per germline, CDR1 LGHNA and CDR2 YSLEER. CDR3 size: 15 residues. DNA for the CDR3: TGCGCCAGCAGCCAAGATGCGCAGGGTGGGGAAAAACTGTTTTTT. Its translation is CASSQDAQGGEKLFF.

This clone has more than one count but fewer than ten. The rearrangement links TRBV28 to TRBJ1-2, with 10 bases lining up with TRBD1. CDR3 length: 14 amino acids. Losses at the gene ends were 2 bases for V and 8 bases for J; bases not matched to a gene: 5. Germline V gene data show CDR1 as MDHEN and CDR2 as SYDVKM. CDR3 bases: TGTGCCAGCAGTTTAACGACAGGGGGCGACGGCTACACCTTC. Its translation is CASSLTTGGDGYTF.

The gene calls are TRBV4-3 and TRBJ1-1, with D possibly matching TRBD1 (5 bases). The V gene's germline CDR1 is LGHNA and CDR2 YSLEER. V dropped 0 bases and J dropped 1 base, with 9 bases sitting between them. The CDR3 runs to 15 residues. The CDR3 loop is CASSQDNTGNTEAFF. CDR3 DNA sequence: TGCGCCAGCAGCCAAGATAATACAGGGAACACTGAAGCTTTCTTT.

V gene TRBV27 combines with J gene TRBJ1-2; TRBD1 is a possible D gene (5 bases). CDR1 and CDR2 (germline): MNHEY, SMNVEV (reference sequence). V lost 3 bases to trimming and J lost 7 bases, with 12 bases between them. The CDR3 has 13 amino acids. In DNA, the CDR3 is TGTGCCAGCAGTTTCCTCCAGGGTGGTGGCTACACCTTC. Residues: CASSFLQGGGYTF.

The chain combines TRBV6-5 with TRBJ2-1; TRBD1 matches at 7 bases. Per the germline V gene, CDR1 is MNHEY and CDR2 is SVGAGI. The CDR3 is 12 residues long. The trim removed 6 bases at V and 9 bases at J, leaving 5 bases unmatched. The CDR3 sequence: CASRYYRGEQFF. CDR3 in DNA: TGTGCCAGCAGGTATTACAGGGGTGAGCAGTTCTTC.

This clone was picked up one time. The chain employs TRBV5-4 and TRBJ1-3; D is undetermined. V was trimmed by 1 base and J by 0 bases, leaving 11 bases between them. This CDR3 spans 16 amino acids. CDR1 SGHNT and CDR2 YYREEE come from the germline V gene (reference sequence). The CDR3 coding sequence is TGTGCCAGCAGCTTGATGGAGTTGAGCTCTGGAAACACCATATATTTT. Translating it yields CASSLMELSSGNTIYF.

The chain carries TRBV2 and TRBJ2-5; D not resolved. V was pared by 5 bases and J by 3 bases, with 13 bases between. The V gene's germline CDR1 is SNHLY and CDR2 FYNNEI. The CDR3 contains 14 residues. DNA of the CDR3: TGTGCCAGCAGTATTCTACGGCAGGAAGAGACCCAGTACTTC. Translated: CASSILRQEETQYF.

This sequence joins TRBV18 and TRBJ2-7; 7 nucleotides line up with TRBD1. V shed 0 bases and J 3 bases; nucleotides not matched to a gene: 14. The germline V gene encodes CDR1 KGHSH and CDR2 LQKENI. This CDR3 is 18 amino acids long. The CDR3 DNA is TGTGCCAGCTCACCACCGCAGAAACAGGGGCAAAGGGTCTACGAGCAGTACTTC. Translation: CASSPPQKQGQRVYEQYF.